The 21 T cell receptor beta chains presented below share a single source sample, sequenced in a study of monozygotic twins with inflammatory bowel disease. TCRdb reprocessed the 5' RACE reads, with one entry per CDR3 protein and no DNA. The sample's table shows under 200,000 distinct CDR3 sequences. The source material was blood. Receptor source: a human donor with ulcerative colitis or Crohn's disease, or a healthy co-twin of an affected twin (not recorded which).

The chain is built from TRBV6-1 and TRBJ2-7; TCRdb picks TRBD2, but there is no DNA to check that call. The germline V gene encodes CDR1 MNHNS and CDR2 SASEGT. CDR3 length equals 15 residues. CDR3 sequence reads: CASREGLAGVDEQYF.

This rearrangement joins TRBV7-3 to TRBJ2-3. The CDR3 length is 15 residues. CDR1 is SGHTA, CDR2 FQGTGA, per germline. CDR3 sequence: CASSLRRMGTDTQYF. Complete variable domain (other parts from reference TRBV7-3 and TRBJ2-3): GAGVSQTPSNKVTEKGKYVELRCDPISGHTALYWYRQSLGQGPEFLIYFQGTGAADDSGLPNDRFFAVRPEGSVSTLKIQRTERGDSAVYLCASSLRRMGTDTQYFGPGTRLTVL.

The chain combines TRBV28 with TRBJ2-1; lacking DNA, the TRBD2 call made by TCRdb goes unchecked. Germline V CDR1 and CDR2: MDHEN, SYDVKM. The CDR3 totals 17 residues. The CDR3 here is CASSSPRTSGTYNEQFF.

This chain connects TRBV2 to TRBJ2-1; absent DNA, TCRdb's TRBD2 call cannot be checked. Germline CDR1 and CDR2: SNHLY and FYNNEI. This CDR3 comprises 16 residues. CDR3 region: CASSVGRDYSYNEQFF.

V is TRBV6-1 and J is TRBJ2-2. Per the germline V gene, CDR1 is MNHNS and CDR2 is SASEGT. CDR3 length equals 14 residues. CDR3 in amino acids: CASSREENTGELFF.

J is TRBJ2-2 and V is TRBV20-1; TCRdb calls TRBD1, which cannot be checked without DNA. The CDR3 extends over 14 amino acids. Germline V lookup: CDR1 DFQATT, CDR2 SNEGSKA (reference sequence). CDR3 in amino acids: CSAPQRWNTGELFF.

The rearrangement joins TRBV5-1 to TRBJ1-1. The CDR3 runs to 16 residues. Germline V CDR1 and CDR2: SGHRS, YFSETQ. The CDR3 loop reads CASSAPIGRANTEAFF.

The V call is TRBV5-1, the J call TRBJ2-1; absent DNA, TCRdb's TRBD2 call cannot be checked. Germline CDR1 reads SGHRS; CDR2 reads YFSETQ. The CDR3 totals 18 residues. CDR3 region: CASSPGLAGGLPYNEQFF.

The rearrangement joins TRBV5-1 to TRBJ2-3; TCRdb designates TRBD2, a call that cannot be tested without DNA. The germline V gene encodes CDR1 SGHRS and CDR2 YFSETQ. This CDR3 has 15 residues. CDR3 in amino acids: CASSLVAGDTDTQYF.

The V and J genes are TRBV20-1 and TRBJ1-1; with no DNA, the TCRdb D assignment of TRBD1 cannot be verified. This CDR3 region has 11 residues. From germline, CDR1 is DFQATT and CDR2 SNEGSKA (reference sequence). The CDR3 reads CSARSYPQAFF.

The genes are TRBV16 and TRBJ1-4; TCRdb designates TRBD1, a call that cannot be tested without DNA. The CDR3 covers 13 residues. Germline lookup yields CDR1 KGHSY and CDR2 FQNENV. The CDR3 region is CASSQNRDEKLFF.

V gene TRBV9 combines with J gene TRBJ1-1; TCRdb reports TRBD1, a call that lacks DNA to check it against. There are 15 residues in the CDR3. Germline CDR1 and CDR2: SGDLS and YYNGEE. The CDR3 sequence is CASSVGTALSTEAFF.

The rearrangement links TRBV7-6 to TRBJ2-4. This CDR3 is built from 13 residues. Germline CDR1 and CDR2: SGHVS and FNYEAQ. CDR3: CASSSSAKNIQYF.

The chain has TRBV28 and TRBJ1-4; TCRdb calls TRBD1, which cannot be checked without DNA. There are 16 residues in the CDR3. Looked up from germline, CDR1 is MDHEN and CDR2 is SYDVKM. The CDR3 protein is CASSFYFAAGGEKLFF.

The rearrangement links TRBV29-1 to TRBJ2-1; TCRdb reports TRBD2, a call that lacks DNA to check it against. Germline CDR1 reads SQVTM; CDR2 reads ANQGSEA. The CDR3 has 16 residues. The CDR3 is CSAPPRLAAHYNEQFF.

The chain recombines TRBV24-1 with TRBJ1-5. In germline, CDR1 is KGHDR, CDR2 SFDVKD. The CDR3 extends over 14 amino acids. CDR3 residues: CTTSALGDNQPQHF.

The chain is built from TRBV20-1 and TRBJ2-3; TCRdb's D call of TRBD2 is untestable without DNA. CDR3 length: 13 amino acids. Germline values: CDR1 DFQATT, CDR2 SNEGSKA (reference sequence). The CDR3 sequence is CSAIAGGPGTQYF.

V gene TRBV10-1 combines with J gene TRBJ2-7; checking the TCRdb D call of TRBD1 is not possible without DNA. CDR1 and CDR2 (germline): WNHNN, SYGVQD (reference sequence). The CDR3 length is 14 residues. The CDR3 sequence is CASSPGAWGYEQYF.

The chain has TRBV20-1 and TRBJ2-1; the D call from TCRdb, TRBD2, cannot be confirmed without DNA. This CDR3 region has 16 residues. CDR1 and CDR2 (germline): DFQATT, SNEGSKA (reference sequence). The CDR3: CSARDLGTSDWNEQFF.

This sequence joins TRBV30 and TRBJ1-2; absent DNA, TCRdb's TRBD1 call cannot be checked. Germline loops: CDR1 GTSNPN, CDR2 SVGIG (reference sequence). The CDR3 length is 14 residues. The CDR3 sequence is CAWRTNRGSYGYTF. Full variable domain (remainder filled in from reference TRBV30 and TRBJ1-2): SQTIHQWPATLVQPVGSPLSLECTVEGTSNPNLYWYRQAAGRGLQLLFYSVGIGQISSEVPQNLSASRPQDRQFILSSKKLLLSDSGFYLCAWRTNRGSYGYTFGSGTRLTVV.

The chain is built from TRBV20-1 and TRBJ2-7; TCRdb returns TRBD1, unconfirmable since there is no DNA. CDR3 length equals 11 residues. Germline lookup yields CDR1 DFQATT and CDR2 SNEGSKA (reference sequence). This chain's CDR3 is CSASGPYEQYF.